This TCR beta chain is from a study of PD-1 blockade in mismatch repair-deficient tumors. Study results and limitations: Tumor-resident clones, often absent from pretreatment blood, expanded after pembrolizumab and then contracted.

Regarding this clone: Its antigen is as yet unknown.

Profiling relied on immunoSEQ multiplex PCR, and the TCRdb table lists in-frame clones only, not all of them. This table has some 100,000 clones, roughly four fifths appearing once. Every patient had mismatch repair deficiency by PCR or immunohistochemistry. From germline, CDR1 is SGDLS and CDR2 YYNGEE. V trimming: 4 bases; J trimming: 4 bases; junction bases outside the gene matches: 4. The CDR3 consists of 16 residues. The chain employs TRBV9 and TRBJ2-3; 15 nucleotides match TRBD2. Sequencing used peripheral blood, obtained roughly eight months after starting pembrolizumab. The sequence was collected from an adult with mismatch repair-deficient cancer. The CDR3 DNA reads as TGTGCCAGCAGCTCCTGGACTAGCGGGAGGGCAGATACGCAGTATTTT. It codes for CASSSWTSGRADTQYF.